The rows below give T cell receptor beta chains drawn from one sample of a study of T cells after yellow fever vaccination. TCRdb fed the 5' RACE reads into MiXCR, producing one record per CDR3 protein. Of roughly 250,000 distinct CDR3 sequences listed, approximately 12% are singletons. The sequencing here drew on CD4+ T cells sorted from PBMCs, taken 45 days after the yellow fever booster vaccination. These receptors were taken from a man aged 30 to 45 who received the YFV17D yellow fever vaccine. Each CDR3 is given with its conserved first and last residue. D genes are given only for firm matches. The listing skips clone size in some rows; elsewhere it reads once, few, many or a size class.

TRBJ2-2	18	TRBV19	few	TRBD2	CASSGLTSGSRSSGELFF	TGTGCCAGTAGTGGCCTAACTAGCGGGAGTAGATCTAGCGGGGAGCTGTTTTTT
TRBJ2-1	13	TRBV7-2	-	-	CASSLGSFNEQFF	TGTGCCAGCAGCTTAGGTTCGTTCAATGAGCAGTTCTTC
TRBJ1-4	14	TRBV20-1	many	-	CSARGTLQGEKLFF	TGCAGTGCTAGAGGGACACTCCAAGGCGAAAAACTGTTTTTT
TRBJ2-6	15	TRBV5-1	many	TRBD1	CASSPGQTGANVLTF	TGCGCCAGCAGCCCGGGACAGACCGGGGCCAACGTCCTGACTTTC
TRBJ2-7	17	TRBV7-2	few	TRBD1	CASSLVPGQGPPYEQYF	TGTGCCAGCAGCTTAGTTCCCGGACAGGGGCCCCCCTACGAGCAGTACTTC
TRBJ1-5	14	TRBV7-2	-	-	CASSLAGSDQPQHF	TGTGCCAGCAGCTTAGCAGGCAGCGATCAGCCCCAGCATTTT
TRBJ2-3	14	TRBV19	few	-	CASSLARSTDTQYF	TGTGCCAGTAGCCTCGCGAGGAGCACAGATACGCAGTATTTT
TRBJ1-1	14	TRBV20-1	few	-	CSARRGAGNTEAFF	TGCAGTGCAAGGCGAGGCGCAGGTAACACTGAAGCTTTCTTT
TRBJ2-7	15	TRBV7-2	few	TRBD2	CASRGGRGAAYEQYF	TGTGCCAGCCGAGGGGGGCGGGGGGCGGCCTACGAGCAGTACTTC
TRBJ2-2	14	TRBV5-1	few	TRBD1	CASRRTGGTGELFF	TGCGCCAGCAGAAGGACAGGGGGGACCGGGGAGCTGTTTTTT
TRBJ2-6	16	TRBV3-1	-	-	CASSPDRSSGANVLTF	TGTGCCAGCAGCCCCGACAGGAGCTCTGGGGCCAACGTCCTGACTTTC
TRBJ2-5	14	TRBV3-1	-	-	CASSQEPSYQTQYF	TGTGCCAGCAGCCAAGAACCCAGTTATCAGACCCAGTACTTC
TRBJ2-1	13	TRBV5-1	-	TRBD1	CASSLTGGNEQFF	TGCGCCAGCAGTTTGACAGGGGGCAATGAGCAGTTCTTC
TRBJ2-1	16	TRBV24-1	few	TRBD1	CATSDFRDRGGNEQFF	TGTGCCACCAGTGATTTCAGGGACAGGGGTGGCAATGAGCAGTTCTTC
TRBJ2-5	16	TRBV20-1	few	-	CSAHDAGGAVGETQYF	TGCAGTGCTCATGATGCTGGGGGAGCGGTGGGCGAGACCCAGTACTTC
TRBJ2-3	12	TRBV20-1	-	-	CSASPGADTQYF	TGCAGTGCTAGCCCTGGGGCAGATACGCAGTATTTT
TRBJ2-7	15	TRBV11-2	-	-	CASSSQVFSSYEQYF	TGTGCCAGCAGCTCACAGGTTTTTAGTTCCTACGAGCAGTACTTC
TRBJ1-4	15	TRBV27	few	-	CASSPIPPRDEKLFF	TGTGCCAGCAGCCCTATTCCGCCCAGGGATGAAAAACTGTTTTTT
TRBJ2-2	15	TRBV10-3	few	-	CAISESTRDTGELFF	TGTGCCATCAGTGAGTCGACGCGGGACACCGGGGAGCTGTTTTTT
TRBJ2-5	13	TRBV6-1	-	-	CASSRPRSETQYF	TGTGCCAGCAGCCGACCAAGATCGGAGACCCAGTACTTC
TRBJ2-1	13	TRBV18	-	-	CASSVTPYNEQFF	TGTGCCAGCTCAGTGACACCTTACAATGAGCAGTTCTTC
TRBJ2-7	16	TRBV6-5	-	-	CASSLTVAEGSYEQYF	TGTGCCAGCAGTTTGACAGTAGCGGAAGGATCCTACGAGCAGTACTTC
TRBJ2-5	13	TRBV7-3	-	-	CASSPGSLETQYF	TGTGCCAGCAGCCCGGGGTCTTTGGAGACCCAGTACTTC
TRBJ2-7	15	TRBV4-2	once	TRBD2	CASSKVTSGSNEQYF	TGTGCCAGCAGCAAAGTGACTAGCGGGAGTAACGAGCAGTACTTC
TRBJ2-5	13	TRBV28	many	-	CASSPGDQETQYF	TGTGCCAGCAGCCCCGGGGACCAAGAGACCCAGTACTTC
TRBJ2-1	15	TRBV7-2	few	-	CASSTDWGSYNEQFF	TGTGCCAGCAGCACAGACTGGGGATCCTACAATGAGCAGTTCTTC
TRBJ2-7	14	TRBV12-3/TRBV12-4	few	TRBD1	CASRNRGGSYEQYF	TGTGCCAGCAGAAACAGGGGTGGCTCCTACGAGCAGTACTTC
TRBJ2-1	16	TRBV20-1	few	TRBD2	CSARQMAGGRYNEQFF	TGCAGTGCTCGACAGATGGCGGGAGGGCGGTACAATGAGCAGTTCTTC
TRBJ2-3	19	TRBV5-6	-	TRBD2	CASSLIGTSGRASTDTQYF	TGTGCCAGCAGCCTAATAGGGACTAGCGGGAGAGCAAGCACAGATACGCAGTATTTT
TRBJ1-5	13	TRBV20-1	many	-	CSAGWQSNQPQHF	TGCAGTGCTGGGTGGCAAAGCAATCAGCCCCAGCATTTT
TRBJ2-7	13	TRBV20-1	-	TRBD1	CSASPPGTEEQYF	TGCAGTGCTAGTCCGCCCGGGACAGAAGAGCAGTACTTC
TRBJ2-7	12	TRBV5-1	few	-	CASSTRSYEQYF	TGCGCCAGCAGCACCCGCTCCTACGAGCAGTACTTC
TRBJ2-1	14	TRBV5-6	-	-	CASSRRESYNEQFF	TGTGCCAGCAGCCGGAGAGAATCCTACAATGAGCAGTTCTTC
TRBJ1-1	13	TRBV20-1	-	-	CSAWMGGDTEAFF	TGCAGTGCTTGGATGGGAGGGGACACTGAAGCTTTCTTT
TRBJ1-5	19	TRBV20-1	few	-	CSARAIKGPGTNSNQPQHF	TGCAGTGCTAGAGCGATCAAAGGGCCCGGGACAAATAGCAATCAGCCCCAGCATTTT
TRBJ2-1	16	TRBV20-1	few	TRBD1	CSAGQRQGLSYNEQFF	TGCAGTGCTGGACAAAGACAGGGTCTGAGTTACAATGAGCAGTTCTTC
TRBJ2-1	14	TRBV20-1	many	-	CSASPAGSYNEQFF	TGCAGTGCTAGTCCCGCGGGATCCTACAATGAGCAGTTCTTC
TRBJ2-1	15	TRBV4-2	few	-	CASSQDFRGANEQFF	TGTGCCAGCAGCCAAGATTTTAGGGGCGCCAATGAGCAGTTCTTC
TRBJ2-6	17	TRBV25-1	few	-	CASSSQGSIGGANVLTF	TGTGCCAGCAGTTCTCAGGGTTCAATCGGTGGGGCCAACGTCCTGACTTTC
TRBJ1-5	14	TRBV18	few	-	CASSPSGGFQPQHF	TGTGCCAGCTCACCCTCCGGGGGCTTTCAGCCCCAGCATTTT
TRBJ2-2	16	TRBV6-5	-	-	CASSYSRRTITGELFF	TGTGCCAGCAGTTACTCTCGCCGGACGATCACCGGGGAGCTGTTTTTT
TRBJ2-1	14	TRBV20-1	-	TRBD2	CSALGLAGDNEQFF	TGCAGTGCTCTGGGACTAGCGGGAGACAATGAGCAGTTCTTC
TRBJ2-7	14	TRBV2	many	-	CASSVQGGGYEQYF	TGTGCCAGCAGTGTCCAGGGGGGGGGCTACGAGCAGTACTTC
TRBJ2-1	15	TRBV20-1	-	-	CSGHPGGTSYNEQFF	TGCAGTGGCCACCCCGGGGGAACCTCCTACAATGAGCAGTTCTTC
TRBJ2-1	16	TRBV4-3	few	TRBD2	CASSQASGRARDEQFF	TGCGCCAGCAGCCAGGCTAGCGGGAGGGCCAGGGATGAGCAGTTCTTC
TRBJ1-5	12	TRBV3-1	few	-	CASSSTDQPQHF	TGTGCCAGCAGTTCTACAGATCAGCCCCAGCATTTT
TRBJ2-1	14	TRBV20-1	-	-	CSASDRKTHNEQFF	TGCAGTGCTAGCGACCGCAAGACGCACAATGAGCAGTTCTTC
TRBJ2-3	13	TRBV3-1	few	-	CASSQEAGNTQYF	TGTGCCAGCAGCCAAGAGGCCGGAAATACGCAGTATTTT